This T cell receptor beta chain was documented in a study of OX40 agonist ivuxolimab in advanced cancers. The wider study: Among those treated, three patients had partial responses, one with hepatocellular carcinoma and two with cutaneous melanoma.

Points from the study as a whole: Partly responding patients at 0.1-3.0 mg/kg showed some of the smallest clonal expansion. Relative to CD4+ cells, CD8+ T cells on average had more expanded clones.

Germline V CDR1 and CDR2: MNHNS, SASEGT. Trimming took off 7 bases at V and 6 bases at J, with 18 bases between the two ends. The CDR3 runs 14 residues. TCRdb's copy holds only in-frame clones and misses some; the assay was immunoSEQ multiplex PCR. The sample consists of about 66,000 clones, 86% of them appearing once. Turning to this clone: The target antigen is unknown.

Sequencing used CD4+ or CD8+ T cells sorted from blood, obtained in a trial of the OX40 agonist ivuxolimab. This receptor was taken from an adult with an advanced solid tumor such as melanoma, head and neck, liver or kidney cancer. The chain joins TRBV6-1 to TRBJ1-2, with D possibly being TRBD1 (5 bases). DNA of the CDR3: TGTGCCAGCACCTCCTTCAGGGATTGGAATGGCTACACCTTC. Its protein is CASTSFRDWNGYTF.